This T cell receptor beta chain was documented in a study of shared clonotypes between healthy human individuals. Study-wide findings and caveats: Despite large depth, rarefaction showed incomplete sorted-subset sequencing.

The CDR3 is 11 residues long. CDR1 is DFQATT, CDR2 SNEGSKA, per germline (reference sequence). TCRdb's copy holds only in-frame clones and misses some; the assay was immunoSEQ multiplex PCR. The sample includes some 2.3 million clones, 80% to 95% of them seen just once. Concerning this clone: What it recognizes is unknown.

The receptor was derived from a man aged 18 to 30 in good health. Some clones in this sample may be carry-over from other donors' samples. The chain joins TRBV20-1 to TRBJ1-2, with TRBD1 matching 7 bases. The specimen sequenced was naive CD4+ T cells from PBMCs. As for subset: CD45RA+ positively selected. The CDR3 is CSRGTEHGYTF. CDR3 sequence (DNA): TGCTCGAGGGGGACAGAACATGGCTACACCTTC.